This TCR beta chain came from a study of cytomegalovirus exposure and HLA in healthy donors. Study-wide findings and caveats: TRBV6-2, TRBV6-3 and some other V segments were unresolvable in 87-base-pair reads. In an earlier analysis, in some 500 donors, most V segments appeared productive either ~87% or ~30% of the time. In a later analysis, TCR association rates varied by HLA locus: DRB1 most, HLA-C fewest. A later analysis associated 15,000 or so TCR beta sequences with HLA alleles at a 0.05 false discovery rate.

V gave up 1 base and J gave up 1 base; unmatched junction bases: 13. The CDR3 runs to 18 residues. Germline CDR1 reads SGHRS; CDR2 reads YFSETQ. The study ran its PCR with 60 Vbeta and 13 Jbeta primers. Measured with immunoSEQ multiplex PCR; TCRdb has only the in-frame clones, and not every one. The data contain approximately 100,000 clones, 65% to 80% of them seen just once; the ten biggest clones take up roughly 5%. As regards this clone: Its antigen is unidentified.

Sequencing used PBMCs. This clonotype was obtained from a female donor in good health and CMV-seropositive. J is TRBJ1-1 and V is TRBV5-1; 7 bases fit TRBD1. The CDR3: CASSLQLRGSSGNTEAFF. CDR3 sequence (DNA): TGCGCCAGCAGCTTGCAGCTCAGGGGGAGTTCGGGGAACACTGAAGCTTTCTTT.